This T cell receptor (beta chain) was recorded in a study of T cells in Graves' hyperthyroidism and ophthalmopathy. General study findings and limits: Ophthalmopathy was separated from stable hyperthyroidism by a 13 V-J model.

The diagnostic basis comprised clinical symptoms, serum thyroxine and TRAb, thyroid ultrasound and orbital computed tomography. This clonotype was seen repeatedly, ten times or more. Its antigen is not known. The V and J ends lost 5 bases and 0 bases respectively, with 10 bases between them. From germline, CDR1 is MNHEY and CDR2 SMNVEV (reference sequence). CDR3 length: 15 residues. From RNA transcripts, TCR beta CDR3 regions were amplified. Primed by the HTBI set, a first-round RT-PCR was run on the TCR CDR3. TCRdb recomputed calls from the multiplex PCR reads with MiXCR, one row per CDR3 protein. The sample has about 380,000 distinct CDR3 sequences; 14% are singletons.

The V gene is TRBV27, the J gene TRBJ2-2; possible D gene TRBD2, 6 bases. The source material was blood. This clonotype was obtained from a woman in her fifties or sixties with Graves' hyperthyroidism. The CDR3 loop is CASSLPGANTGELFF. CDR3 DNA: TGTGCCAGCAGTCTCCCGGGAGCGAACACCGGGGAGCTGTTTTTT.